Below are 10 T cell receptor beta chains sequenced from a single sample in a study of immune cell composition in non-small cell lung cancer. Repertoires were generated with immunoSEQ multiplex PCR, while TCRdb's copy carries only in-frame clones and drops some. The sample holds about 7,200 clones, around 70% seen once. Input material: lung tumor tissue. These receptors all come from a human donor with non-small cell lung cancer.

This sequence joins TRBV30 and TRBJ2-5; 12 positions agree with TRBD2. V trimming: 8 bases; J trimming: 7 bases; junction bases outside the gene matches: 5. Germline V gene lookup returns CDR1 GTSNPN and CDR2 SVGIG (reference sequence). This CDR3 has 12 amino acids. CDR3 loop: CARTSGMGTQYF. Written as DNA, the CDR3 is TGTGCCAGGACTAGCGGGATGGGGACCCAGTACTTC.

This chain connects TRBV5-4 to TRBJ1-2, with a tentative D call TRBD1 (5 bases). This CDR3 is 15 amino acids long. The V end lost 2 bases, the J end lost 4 bases, and 15 bases lay between the germline ends. The germline V gene has CDR1 SGHNT and CDR2 YYREEE (reference sequence). The CDR3 loop is CASSFQNPDSYGYTF. DNA of the CDR3: TGTGCCAGCAGCTTCCAGAATCCCGACAGCTATGGCTACACCTTC.

The genes are TRBV5-1 and TRBJ2-5, with TRBD2 matching 12 bases. The length of the CDR3 is 17 residues. Germline V gene lookup returns CDR1 SGHRS and CDR2 YFSETQ. Trimming cost V 2 bases and J 0 bases; bases outside gene matches: 5. In DNA form, the CDR3 reads TGCGCCAGCAGCTTAACCTGGACTAGCGGGGACCAAGAGACCCAGTACTTC. Translated, it gives CASSLTWTSGDQETQYF. The whole variable domain, filled in from reference TRBV5-1 and TRBJ2-5, reads KAGVTQTPRYLIKTRGQQVTLSCSPISGHRSVSWYQQTPGQGLQFLFEYFSETQRNKGNFPGRFSGRQFSNSRSEMNVSTLELGDSALYLCASSLTWTSGDQETQYFGPGTRLLVL.

The chain employs TRBV11-2 and TRBJ2-7; D ambiguous. CDR3 size: 15 residues. V gave up 2 bases and J gave up 1 base, with 12 bases separating them. Germline assignment: CDR1 SGHAT and CDR2 FQNNGV. For the CDR3, the DNA is TGTGCCAGCAGCTTAAAGATTACCGGGTCCTACGAGCAGTACTTC. As protein: CASSLKITGSYEQYF.

The rearrangement links TRBV7-6 to TRBJ2-1, with TRBD1 matching 8 bases. The V and J ends lost 6 bases and 9 bases, in that order; junction bases with no gene match: 10. Germline CDR1 is SGHVS and CDR2 is FNYEAQ. There are 14 residues in the CDR3. In nucleotides, the CDR3 is TGTGCCAGCAGTGGAGGGGCAGGGGGCCTTGAGCAGTTCTTC. It yields the protein CASSGGAGGLEQFF.

V gene TRBV10-1 combines with J gene TRBJ2-3, with 9 nucleotides matching TRBD1. There are 13 residues in the CDR3. Germline CDR1 is WNHNN and CDR2 is SYGVQD (reference sequence). V shed 0 bases and J 12 bases; nucleotides not matched to a gene: 4. CDR3 nucleotides: TGCGCCAGCAGTGAGTCCCGGGACAGGGCTCAGTATTTT. It codes for CASSESRDRAQYF.

This clone has only a few counts. The chain carries TRBV5-1 and TRBJ2-1; TRBD2 might be the D (7 bases). This CDR3 contains 16 residues. Germline V gives CDR1 SGHRS, CDR2 YFSETQ. The V gene lost 4 bases and the J gene lost 2 bases, with 16 bases spanning the gap. CDR3 region: CASSHGRGGTYNEQFF. CDR3 nucleotides: TGCGCCAGCAGCCACGGCCGCGGGGGCACCTACAATGAGCAGTTCTTC.

This clone has a single count. CDR3 coding DNA: TGTGCCAGCAGTACACGGGGGGCTAGCAGGGAGACCCAGTACTTC. It is translated as CASSTRGASRETQYF. The V gene is TRBV28, the J gene TRBJ2-5; maybe TRBD2 (7 bases). Germline V gene sequence: CDR1 MDHEN, CDR2 SYDVKM. The CDR3 is 15 amino acids. The germline V and J ends were trimmed by 5 bases and 5 bases, with 18 bases remaining between them.

The chain employs TRBV28 and TRBJ1-1; 9 nucleotides agree with TRBD1. Trimming took 4 bases from V and 5 from J; bases not matched to a gene: 11. The CDR3 sequence is 16 residues long. CDR1 is MDHEN and CDR2 is SYDVKM in the germline V gene. Here the CDR3 reads CASSSPGQGRGTEAFF. CDR3 sequence (DNA): TGTGCCAGCAGTTCCCCGGGACAGGGTAGGGGAACTGAAGCTTTCTTT.

The V call is TRBV7-6, the J call TRBJ2-5; 8 nucleotides line up with TRBD2. Germline V gene sequence: CDR1 SGHVS, CDR2 FNYEAQ. J lost 1 base, V lost 5 bases, and 0 bases had no gene match. This CDR3 has 13 residues. CDR3 protein: CASSRGGQETQYF. CDR3 nucleotides: TGTGCCAGCAGCCGGGGGGGCCAAGAGACCCAGTACTTC.